The clone carrying this T cell receptor (beta chain) occurred a few times. Its antigen is not known. This entry is derived from a study of regulatory T cells in long-lasting Graves disease. Overall study findings and caveats: Researchers examined only peripheral blood and not thyroid tissue.

Time point denoted: persistent/refractory GD, antithyroid drugs over 5 years with positive TRAb. TCR sequences were obtained from RNA taken from PBMCs. Patients came from an endocrinology department in Xi'an, China. CDR1 and CDR2 (germline): GTSNPN, SVGIG (reference sequence). The CDR3 contains 13 residues. V shed 3 bases and J shed 5 bases, with 13 bases lying between them. According to the study, TCR beta libraries were built with iRepertoire HTBI primers and CDR3-region Arm-PCR. TCRdb reprocessed the multiplex PCR reads via MiXCR and lists one record per CDR3 protein. The data hold about 340,000 distinct CDR3 sequences, with 15% to 20% observed a single time.

This specimen was peripheral blood mononuclear cells (PBMCs), taken when the disease was refractory, from a patient treated with antithyroid drugs. The TCR comes from a female donor with Graves disease. The J gene is TRBJ1-2, the V gene TRBV30; D not resolved. CDR3 DNA: TGTGCCTGGAGGCCTATGGGCGGTTATGGCTACACCTTC. Encoded protein: CAWRPMGGYGYTF.